The sequence of this T cell receptor beta chain was determined in a study of cytomegalovirus exposure and HLA in healthy donors. Regarding the study as a whole: Donors belonging to an Asian-associated ancestry cluster reportedly showed fewer N-insertions in productive TCRs than the approximately 690-donor mean, according to what a later analysis found.

Points on this clone: What it recognizes is unknown.

The PCR was carried out with 60 Vbeta primers and 13 Jbeta primers. Clones were read by immunoSEQ multiplex PCR, and TCRdb kept only the in-frame ones, dropping some. The table gives about 210,000 clones; the top ten clones make up 0.75% to 1% of it. This sequence was found in a woman aged 30 to 39 in good health and CMV-seropositive. The sequenced sample consisted of PBMCs.

The CDR3 region has the DNA TGTGCCAGCTCACCACAGGGGCCTGAAGCTTTCTTT. It specifies CASSPQGPEAFF. The chain is built from TRBV18 and TRBJ1-1; tentative D call: TRBD1 (5 bases). Germline CDR1 and CDR2: KGHSH and LQKENI. The CDR3 has 12 amino acids. Trimming shortened V by 1 base and J by 6 bases, and 6 bases separated the two germline ends.